One sample yielded the 32 T cell receptor beta chains listed below, sequenced in a study of response to subunit inactivated influenza vaccine. TCRdb redid the calling of the RT-PCR reads with MiXCR, one entry per CDR3 protein. The sample carries hundreds of thousands of distinct CDR3 sequences, 15% to 18% recorded once. This specimen consisted of PBMCs from blood, obtained roughly 13 days after vaccination. The source of these receptors is a man between 45 and 60 years old who received an inactivated influenza vaccine.

This clonotype was seen a handful of times. The junction differs from germline at one of its ends, possibly a read error. The chain joins TRBV7-7 to TRBJ2-3; 7 nucleotides agree with TRBD2. This CDR3 has 16 residues. From germline, CDR1 is SSHAT and CDR2 FNYEAQ (reference sequence). CDR3 in amino acids: CASSQGGAGGTDTQYF. CDR3 sequence (DNA): TGTGCTAGCAGCCAAGGCGGCGCGGGGGGCACAGATACGCAGTATTTT.

Details on this clonotype: This may be a read error: a much more frequent sequence differs by one nucleotide. The chain carries TRBV27 and TRBJ2-1; tentative D call: TRBD1 (5 bases). V shed 6 bases and J shed 6 bases, with 15 bases lying between them. The V gene's germline CDR1 is MNHEY and CDR2 SMNVEV (reference sequence). This CDR3 has 14 residues. CDR3 loop: CASRAEQVINEQFF. The CDR3 DNA sequence: TGTGCCAGCAGAGCAGAACAGGTGATCAATGAGCAGTTCTTC.

V usage is TRBV5-1 and J usage is TRBJ2-1, with 11 bases matching TRBD1. Germline V gives CDR1 SGHRS, CDR2 YFSETQ. The V gene end was trimmed by 3 bases and the J gene end by 8 bases; junction bases not matched to a gene: 7. The CDR3 consists of 15 residues. As DNA, the CDR3 is TGCGCCAGCAGCTGGACCGGGACAGGGGGGGATGAGCAGTTCTTC. It codes for CASSWTGTGGDEQFF. Combining the CDR3 with reference TRBV5-1 and TRBJ2-1 gives the whole variable domain KAGVTQTPRYLIKTRGQQVTLSCSPISGHRSVSWYQQTPGQGLQFLFEYFSETQRNKGNFPGRFSGRQFSNSRSEMNVSTLELGDSALYLCASSWTGTGGDEQFFGPGTRLTVL.

This clonotype was seen at least ten times. The CDR3 protein is CASSQEKAGELFF. In nucleotides, the CDR3 is TGTGCCAGCAGCCAAGAGAAGGCCGGGGAGCTGTTTTTT. This sequence joins TRBV14 and TRBJ2-2, with D unclear. Trimming took 0 bases from V and 6 from J, leaving 5 bases between them. Germline assignment: CDR1 SGHDN and CDR2 FVKESK. The CDR3 is 13 amino acids.

The chain carries TRBV4-1 and TRBJ1-3; weak D call: TRBD1 (5 bases). V was pared by 2 bases and J by 1 base, with 9 bases between. Germline CDR1 MGHRA, CDR2 YSYEKL. The CDR3 is made up of 15 amino acids. The CDR3 DNA reads TGCGCCAGCAGCCAAAATCAGGGATCTGGAAACACCATATATTTT. It yields the protein CASSQNQGSGNTIYF.

V and J are TRBV12-3 or TRBV12-4 and TRBJ1-6; D ambiguous. CDR3 length: 15 amino acids. Trimming shortened V by 0 bases and J by 2 bases, and 5 bases separated the two germline ends. CDR3 protein: CASSLALTYNSPLHF. The CDR3 DNA follows: TGTGCCAGCAGTTTAGCGCTAACCTATAATTCACCCCTCCACTTT.

This clonotype was seen more than once but under ten times. This chain connects TRBV6-1 to TRBJ2-1; 8 bases match TRBD1. CDR1 and CDR2 from the germline V gene are MNHNS and SASEGT. The CDR3 covers 15 residues. With 6 bases clipped from V and 2 bases from J, the junction kept 6 bases outside the gene matches. The CDR3 region is CASSTDRAPYNEQFF. Written as DNA, the CDR3 is TGTGCCAGCAGCACGGACAGGGCACCCTACAATGAGCAGTTCTTC.

This sequence joins TRBV29-1 and TRBJ2-7; TRBD1 might be the D (5 bases). The length of the CDR3 is 11 residues. Trimming removed 5 bases from V and 5 bases from J, with 10 bases in between. Germline loops: CDR1 SQVTM, CDR2 ANQGSEA. The CDR3 reads CSVRTTDEQYF. The CDR3 DNA reads as TGCAGCGTTCGGACAACCGACGAGCAGTACTTC.

The chain carries TRBV12-3 or TRBV12-4 and TRBJ1-5; D remains unclear. This CDR3 is built from 18 residues. V lost 2 bases to trimming and J lost 5 bases, with 22 bases between them. The CDR3 nucleotides are TGTGCCAGCAGTTTAAACTCCGTCGCTGCGTGGGTGGATCAGCCCCAGCATTTT. Translation: CASSLNSVAAWVDQPQHF.

The chain couples TRBV28 to TRBJ2-7; maybe TRBD2 (6 bases). Germline CDR1 is MDHEN and CDR2 is SYDVKM. The germline V and J ends were trimmed by 5 bases and 5 bases, with 19 bases remaining between them. The length of the CDR3 is 15 residues. DNA of the CDR3: TGTGCCAGCAGTAGGTCGGGAGTGGGATCCCACGAGCAGTACTTC. Amino acid sequence: CASSRSGVGSHEQYF.

This clonotype was seen only a few times. The rearrangement uses TRBV12-3 or TRBV12-4 and TRBJ1-1; possible D gene TRBD1, 6 bases. The CDR3 has 13 residues. The ends were cut back, 6 bases at V and 6 bases at J, with 14 bases in the middle. The CDR3 coding sequence is TGTGCCAGCAGCCTACAGGGATCCTCTGAAGCTTTCTTT. Translated, it gives CASSLQGSSEAFF.

This clonotype was detected only a few times. The chain carries TRBV3-2 and TRBJ2-2; whether TRBD1, the table's D call, matches the DNA was not checked. TRBV3-2 is marked as a pseudogene. The CDR3 loop spans 22 amino acids. The CDR3 DNA follows: TGTGCCAGCAGCCAAGTACCCCCGGTAGGATACAGGGGGGATAGAAACACCGGGGAGCTGTTTTTT. Its protein product is CASSQVPPVGYRGDRNTGELFF.

V usage is TRBV11-2 and J usage is TRBJ2-2, with D possibly matching TRBD1 (5 bases). Germline CDR1 and CDR2: SGHAT and FQNNGV. This CDR3 has 13 amino acids. V was pared by 5 bases and J by 6 bases, with 10 bases between. CDR3 in DNA: TGTGCCAGCAGCCCCAGGGCTCCCGGGGAGCTGTTTTTT. Protein sequence: CASSPRAPGELFF. Complete variable domain (other parts from reference TRBV11-2 and TRBJ2-2): EAGVAQSPRYKIIEKRQSVAFWCNPISGHATLYWYQQILGQGPKLLIQFQNNGVVDDSQLPKDRFSAERLKGVDSTLKIQPAKLEDSAVYLCASSPRAPGELFFGEGSRLTVL.

This clonotype occurred a few times. The V and J genes are TRBV20-1 and TRBJ2-4; no definite D call. CDR1 is DFQATT, CDR2 SNEGSKA, per germline (reference sequence). With 0 bases removed from V and 6 bases from J, the gap between germline ends came to 12 bases. The CDR3 has 14 residues. Here the CDR3 DNA reads TGCAGTGCTAGAGATCCGGCCAGAGGAAACATTCAGTACTTC. Translated: CSARDPARGNIQYF.

The chain links TRBV5-1 to TRBJ2-7, with TRBD2 matching over 7 bases. Germline CDR1 reads SGHRS; CDR2 reads YFSETQ. The junction had 10 bases not matched to a gene; V was cut back by 6 bases and J by 1 base. The CDR3 covers 15 residues. CDR3 in DNA: TGCGCCAGCACCGATTGGGGTAGCGGGTCCTACGAGCAGTACTTC. This gives the protein CASTDWGSGSYEQYF.

This clonotype was recorded a few times. The CDR3 DNA reads TGTGCCAGCAGCCTCACTACAGGGGCAGGGCCCGAGGGGGAGCTGTTTTTT. It translates to CASSLTTGAGPEGELFF. The chain couples TRBV14 to TRBJ2-2; 7 bases fit TRBD1. This CDR3 has 17 amino acids. Trimming at V came to 4 bases and at J to 8 bases, leaving 16 bases not matched to a gene. Looked up from germline, CDR1 is SGHDN and CDR2 is FVKESK.

This clonotype was detected only a few times. The chain is built from TRBV2 and TRBJ1-1, with 9 bases lining up with TRBD1. CDR1 is SNHLY, CDR2 FYNNEI, per germline. This CDR3 is 15 amino acids long. V shed 4 bases and J 5 bases; nucleotides not matched to a gene: 8. CDR3 bases: TGTGCCAGCAGTGGGGCCGGGACAGGGAGTACTGAAGCTTTCTTT. Translation: CASSGAGTGSTEAFF.

V gene TRBV11-2 combines with J gene TRBJ1-2, with a tentative D call TRBD1 (6 bases). Germline V gene sequence: CDR1 SGHAT, CDR2 FQNNGV. Trimming left V 1 base short and J 8 bases short, with 20 bases between. CDR3 length: 16 residues. The CDR3 sequence: CASSLVFETGQKGYTF. The DNA of the CDR3 is TGTGCCAGCAGCTTAGTTTTCGAAACAGGGCAAAAGGGCTACACCTTC.

V and J are TRBV18 and TRBJ2-2, with TRBD2 identical over 7 bases. Germline CDR1 is KGHSH and CDR2 is LQKENI. CDR3 length: 17 residues. The V segment lost 3 bases and the J segment 4 bases; nucleotides outside the gene matches: 11. The CDR3 loop is CASSPMAGVASTGELFF. CDR3 sequence (DNA): TGTGCCAGCTCACCCATGGCGGGGGTGGCATCCACCGGGGAGCTGTTTTTT.

This clonotype was counted between two and nine times. The V gene is TRBV5-1, the J gene TRBJ2-3; no clear D gene. CDR1 and CDR2 (germline): SGHRS, YFSETQ. This CDR3 is built from 14 residues. V was cut by 4 bases and J by 6 bases, with 15 bases left in between. The CDR3 loop reads CASSPSRTPDTQYF. DNA for the CDR3: TGCGCCAGCAGCCCCTCTAGGACGCCGGATACGCAGTATTTT.

This clonotype was recorded a few times. The genes are TRBV5-1 and TRBJ2-7; TRBD1 matches 8 bases. The germline gives CDR1 SGHRS, CDR2 YFSETQ. V gave up 4 bases and J gave up 2 bases; unmatched junction bases: 5. The CDR3 length is 14 residues. The CDR3 region is CASSKGQETYEQYF. As DNA, the CDR3 is TGCGCCAGCAGCAAGGGACAGGAGACCTACGAGCAGTACTTC.

This clonotype was counted only a few times. This rearrangement joins TRBV3-1 to TRBJ2-1, with D perhaps given as TRBD1 or TRBD2 (5 bases each). Trimming took 4 bases from V and 7 from J, leaving 14 bases between them. The V gene's germline CDR1 is LGHDT and CDR2 YNNKEL (reference sequence). The CDR3 covers 14 residues. CDR3 residues: CASSLGWDRNEQFF. The CDR3 region has the DNA TGTGCCAGCAGCCTAGGCTGGGACCGGAATGAGCAGTTCTTC.

The rearrangement joins TRBV29-1 to TRBJ2-5; D possibly uses TRBD1 or TRBD2 (5 bases each). Trimming cost V 4 bases and J 5 bases, with 8 bases left between them. The length of the CDR3 is 11 residues. The germline CDR1 and CDR2 sequences are SQVTM and ANQGSEA. This CDR3 reads CSVGRGETQYF. The CDR3 nucleotides read TGCAGCGTTGGCCGGGGCGAGACCCAGTACTTC.

This clonotype was seen a few times. The rearrangement joins TRBV20-1 to TRBJ2-7; D unresolved. Germline V gene lookup returns CDR1 DFQATT and CDR2 SNEGSKA (reference sequence). CDR3 length equals 15 residues. V was clipped by 3 bases and J by 3 bases, with 18 bases between them. CDR3 loop: CSARDRMGKHYEQYF. The CDR3 region has the DNA TGCAGTGCTAGGGACCGGATGGGGAAACACTACGAGCAGTACTTC.

This clonotype was seen at least ten times. The chain links TRBV7-6 to TRBJ2-1; 9 bases match TRBD1. The CDR3 sequence is 17 residues long. The V segment lost 5 bases and the J segment 7 bases; nucleotides outside the gene matches: 15. CDR1 and CDR2 from the germline V gene are SGHVS and FNYEAQ. CDR3 coding DNA: TGTGCCAGCAGCCAAAATACAAGACAGGGGGAGGAAAATGAGCAGTTCTTC. It yields the protein CASSQNTRQGEENEQFF. The variable domain in full, with the rest retrieved from reference TRBV7-6 and TRBJ2-1, is GAGVSQSPRYKVTKRGQDVALRCDPISGHVSLYWYRQALGQGPEFLTYFNYEAQQDKSGLPNDRFSAERPEGSISTLTIQRTEQRDSAMYRCASSQNTRQGEENEQFFGPGTRLTVL.

The chain uses TRBV19 and TRBJ1-1, with D maybe TRBD1 (5 bases). Germline V gene lookup returns CDR1 LNHDA and CDR2 SQIVND (reference sequence). V was pared by 5 bases and J by 4 bases, with 14 bases between. This CDR3 has 14 residues. The CDR3 DNA follows: TGTGCCAGTAGTTCCCGGGACGGACTCACTGAAGCTTTCTTT. Its translation is CASSSRDGLTEAFF.

The genes are TRBV20-1 and TRBJ2-1, with D perhaps matching TRBD2 (6 bases). Trimming shortened V by 3 bases and J by 5 bases, and 17 bases separated the two germline ends. Germline V gene lookup returns CDR1 DFQATT and CDR2 SNEGSKA (reference sequence). This CDR3 is 15 amino acids long. For the CDR3, the DNA is TGCAGTGCTAGTGCCGTTAGCGGAGGACACAATGAGCAGTTCTTC. Amino acid sequence: CSASAVSGGHNEQFF.

CDR3 bases: TGCAGTGCTAGGGCCCTAGGTGGGAATGTCTACAATGAGCAGTTCTTC. Its protein is CSARALGGNVYNEQFF. J is TRBJ2-1 and V is TRBV20-1; D gene unclear. V was trimmed by 3 bases and J by 3 bases, leaving 18 bases between them. CDR3 length: 16 amino acids. CDR1 DFQATT and CDR2 SNEGSKA come from the germline V gene (reference sequence).

This clonotype has just a few counts. The V call is TRBV5-1, the J call TRBJ2-7; a weak D match, TRBD1 (5 bases). CDR1 is SGHRS and CDR2 is YFSETQ in the germline V gene. V lost 0 bases, J lost 2 bases, and 12 bases lay in between. CDR3 size: 15 residues. The CDR3 nucleotides read TGCGCCAGCAGCTTGGAGCTGGCAGGGCCCTACGAGCAGTACTTC. It is translated as CASSLELAGPYEQYF.

The rearrangement uses TRBV7-6 and TRBJ2-1; 7 nucleotides agree with TRBD2. V gave up 0 bases and J gave up 4 bases; unmatched junction bases: 6. This CDR3 is built from 16 residues. The germline V gene encodes CDR1 SGHVS and CDR2 FNYEAQ. The CDR3 loop is CASSLAVGGVYNEQFF. CDR3 nucleotide sequence: TGTGCCAGCAGCTTAGCCGTGGGGGGGGTATACAATGAGCAGTTCTTC.

This clonotype has a handful of counts. CDR3 loop: CSVDGISHNEQFF. The CDR3 DNA follows: TGCAGCGTTGACGGGATATCACACAATGAGCAGTTCTTC. The J gene is TRBJ2-1, the V gene TRBV29-1; weak D call: TRBD2 (5 bases). Trimming shortened V by 3 bases and J by 5 bases, and 11 bases separated the two germline ends. This CDR3 has 13 residues. CDR1 is SQVTM and CDR2 is ANQGSEA in the germline V gene.

The chain uses TRBV20-1 and TRBJ2-1; 12 nucleotides line up with TRBD2. The ends lost 6 bases at V and 7 bases at J; junction bases unmatched: 7. CDR1 is DFQATT, CDR2 SNEGSKA, per germline (reference sequence). The length of the CDR3 is 14 residues. The CDR3, as DNA: TGCAGTGCCCCCCTAGCGGGGGGGCAGAATGAGCAGTTCTTC. This sequence encodes CSAPLAGGQNEQFF.